The present entry profiles one T cell receptor beta chain with its context. Its antigen is currently unknown. This sample stems from a study of T cell responses to AZD1222 COVID-19 vaccine. Study outcomes and limitations: Across the whole spike, CD4 TCRs peaked at regions 160-218 and 743-854. As reported, nearly half of all spike-specific TCRs target variant regions that are unmutated.

Germline loops: CDR1 MNHEY, CDR2 SVGAGI. The CDR3 is 15 amino acids. Trimming cost V 7 bases and J 1 base; bases outside gene matches: 9. Data came from immunoSEQ multiplex PCR; TCRdb stores just in-frame clones and leaves some out. The sample contains around 160,000 clones, approximately 94% of which appear only once. The sequence was obtained from an adult in good health. This sample comprised peripheral blood, obtained on day 0 of AZD1222 vaccination. This rearrangement joins TRBV6-5 to TRBJ1-1, with 7 bases identical to TRBD1. The CDR3 loop is CASTNTGAPNTEAFF. The CDR3 DNA sequence: TGTGCCAGCACCAATACAGGGGCTCCGAACACTGAAGCTTTCTTT.